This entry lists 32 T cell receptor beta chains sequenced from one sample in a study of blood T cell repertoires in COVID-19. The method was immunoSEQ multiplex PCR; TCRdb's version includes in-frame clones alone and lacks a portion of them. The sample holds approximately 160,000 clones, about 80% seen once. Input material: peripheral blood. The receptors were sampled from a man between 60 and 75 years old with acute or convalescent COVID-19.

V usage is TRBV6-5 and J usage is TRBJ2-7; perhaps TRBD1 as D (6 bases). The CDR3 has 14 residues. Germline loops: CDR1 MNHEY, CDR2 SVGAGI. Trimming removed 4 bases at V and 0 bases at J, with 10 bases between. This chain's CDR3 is CASSSDRYSYEQYF. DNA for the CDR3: TGTGCCAGCAGTTCGGACAGATACTCCTACGAGCAGTACTTC.

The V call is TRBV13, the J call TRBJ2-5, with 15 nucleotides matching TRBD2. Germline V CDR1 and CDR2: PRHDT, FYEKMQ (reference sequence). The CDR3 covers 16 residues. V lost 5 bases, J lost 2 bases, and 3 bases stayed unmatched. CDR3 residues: CASSGGLAGGQETQYF. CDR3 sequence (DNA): TGTGCCAGCAGCGGAGGACTAGCGGGGGGGCAAGAGACCCAGTACTTC.

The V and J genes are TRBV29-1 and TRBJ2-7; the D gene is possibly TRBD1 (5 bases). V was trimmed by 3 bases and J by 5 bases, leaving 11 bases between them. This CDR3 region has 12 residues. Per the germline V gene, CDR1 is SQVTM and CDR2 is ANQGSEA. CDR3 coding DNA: TGCAGCGTTGATGTTCGGACAAACGAGCAGTACTTC. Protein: CSVDVRTNEQYF.

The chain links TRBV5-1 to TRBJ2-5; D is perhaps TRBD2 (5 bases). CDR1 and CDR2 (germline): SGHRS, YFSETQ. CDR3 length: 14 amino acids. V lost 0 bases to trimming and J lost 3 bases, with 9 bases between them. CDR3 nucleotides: TGCGCCAGCAGCTTGGGAGGGCGGGAAGAGACCCAGTACTTC. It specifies CASSLGGREETQYF.

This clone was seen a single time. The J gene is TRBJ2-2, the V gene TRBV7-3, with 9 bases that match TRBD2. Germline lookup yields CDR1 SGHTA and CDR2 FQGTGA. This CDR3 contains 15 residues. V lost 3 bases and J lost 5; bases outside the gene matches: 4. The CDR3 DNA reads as TGTGCCAGCAGCTTTTCGGGACTAGCAACCGGGGAGCTGTTTTTT. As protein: CASSFSGLATGELFF.

The CDR3 is CASSRQGRKLFF. The CDR3 DNA reads TGTGCCAGCAGTCGACAGGGGAGAAAACTGTTTTTT. V is TRBV12-3 or TRBV12-4 and J is TRBJ1-4; 8 bases map to TRBD1. Trimming removed 5 bases from V and 10 bases from J; junction bases left unmatched: 3. This CDR3 has 12 amino acids.

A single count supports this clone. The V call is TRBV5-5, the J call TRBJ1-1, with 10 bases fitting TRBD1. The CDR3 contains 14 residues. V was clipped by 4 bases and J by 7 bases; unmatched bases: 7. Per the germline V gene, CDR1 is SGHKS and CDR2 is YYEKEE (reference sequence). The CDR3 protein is CASSVTGGAHEAFF. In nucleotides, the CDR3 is TGTGCCAGCAGCGTGACAGGGGGCGCCCATGAAGCTTTCTTT.

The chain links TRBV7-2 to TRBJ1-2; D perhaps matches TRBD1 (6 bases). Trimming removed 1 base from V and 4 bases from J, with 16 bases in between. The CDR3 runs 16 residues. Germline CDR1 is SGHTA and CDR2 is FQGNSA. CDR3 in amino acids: CASSLELGADLYGYTF. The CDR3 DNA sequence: TGTGCCAGCAGCTTAGAACTGGGGGCGGACCTCTATGGCTACACCTTC.

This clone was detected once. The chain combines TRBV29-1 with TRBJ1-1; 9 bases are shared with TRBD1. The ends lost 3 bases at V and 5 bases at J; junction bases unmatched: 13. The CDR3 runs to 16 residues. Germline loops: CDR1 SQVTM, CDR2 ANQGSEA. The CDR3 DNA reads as TGCAGCGTTGATGGGTTTTCGGGACAGGGTAGGACTGAAGCTTTCTTT. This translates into CSVDGFSGQGRTEAFF. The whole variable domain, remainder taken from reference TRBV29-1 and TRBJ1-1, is SAVISQKPSRDICQRGTSLTIQCQVDSQVTMMFWYRQQPGQSLTLIATANQGSEATYESGFVIDKFPISRPNLTFSTLTVSNMSPEDSSIYLCSVDGFSGQGRTEAFFGQGTRLTVV.

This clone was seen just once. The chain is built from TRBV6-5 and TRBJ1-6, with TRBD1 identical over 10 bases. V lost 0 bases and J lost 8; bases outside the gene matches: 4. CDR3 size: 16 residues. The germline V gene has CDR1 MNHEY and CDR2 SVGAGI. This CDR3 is CASSYSTTGGDSPLHF. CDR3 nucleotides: TGTGCCAGCAGTTACTCCACGACAGGGGGCGATTCACCCCTCCACTTT.

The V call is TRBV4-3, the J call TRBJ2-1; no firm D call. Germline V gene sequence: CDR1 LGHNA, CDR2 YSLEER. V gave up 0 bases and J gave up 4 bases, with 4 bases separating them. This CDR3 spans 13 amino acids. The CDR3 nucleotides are TGCGCCAGCAGCCAAGACAGTTACAATGAGCAGTTCTTC. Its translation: CASSQDSYNEQFF.

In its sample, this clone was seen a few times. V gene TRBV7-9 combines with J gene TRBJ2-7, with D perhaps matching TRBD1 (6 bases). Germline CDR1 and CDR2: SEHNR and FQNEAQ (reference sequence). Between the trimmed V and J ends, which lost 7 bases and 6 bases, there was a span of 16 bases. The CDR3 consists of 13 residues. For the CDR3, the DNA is TGTGCCAGCAACCCCCCCCAGGGGATCGAGCAGTACTTC. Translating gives CASNPPQGIEQYF.

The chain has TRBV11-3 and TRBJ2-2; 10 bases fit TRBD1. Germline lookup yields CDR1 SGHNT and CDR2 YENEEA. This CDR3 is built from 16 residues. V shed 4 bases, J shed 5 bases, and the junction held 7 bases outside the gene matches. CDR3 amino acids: CASSSRQGAGTGELFF. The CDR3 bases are TGTGCCAGCAGCTCTCGACAGGGGGCAGGAACCGGGGAGCTGTTTTTT.

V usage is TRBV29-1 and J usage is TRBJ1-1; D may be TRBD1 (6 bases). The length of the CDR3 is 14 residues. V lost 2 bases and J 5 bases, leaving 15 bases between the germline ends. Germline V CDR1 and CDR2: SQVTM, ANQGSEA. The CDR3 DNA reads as TGCAGCGTTGAACCCCAGGGGAGGGTGACTGAAGCTTTCTTT. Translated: CSVEPQGRVTEAFF. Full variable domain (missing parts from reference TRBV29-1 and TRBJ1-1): SAVISQKPSRDICQRGTSLTIQCQVDSQVTMMFWYRQQPGQSLTLIATANQGSEATYESGFVIDKFPISRPNLTFSTLTVSNMSPEDSSIYLCSVEPQGRVTEAFFGQGTRLTVV.

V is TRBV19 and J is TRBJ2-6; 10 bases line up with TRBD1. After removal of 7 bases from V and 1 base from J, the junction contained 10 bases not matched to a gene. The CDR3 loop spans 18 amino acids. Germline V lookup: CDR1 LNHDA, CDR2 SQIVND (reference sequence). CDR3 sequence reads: CASTLRGTGVSGANVLTF. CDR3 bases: TGTGCCAGTACCCTGCGGGGGACAGGGGTGTCTGGGGCCAACGTCCTGACTTTC.

The CDR3 region is CASSQDTGGPTDTQYF. The CDR3, as DNA: TGCGCCAGCAGCCAAGATACGGGGGGCCCCACAGATACGCAGTATTTT. The rearrangement joins TRBV4-1 to TRBJ2-3, with a tentative D call TRBD2 (7 bases). Trimming pared 0 bases from V and 2 bases from J, leaving 12 bases between. The germline V gene encodes CDR1 MGHRA and CDR2 YSYEKL. The CDR3 spans 16 residues.

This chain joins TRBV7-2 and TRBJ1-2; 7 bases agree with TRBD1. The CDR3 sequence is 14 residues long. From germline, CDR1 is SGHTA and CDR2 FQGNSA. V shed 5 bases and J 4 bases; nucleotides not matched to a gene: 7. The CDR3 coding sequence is TGTGCCAGCAGCCCATATCGGGACAGCTATGGCTACACCTTC. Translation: CASSPYRDSYGYTF.

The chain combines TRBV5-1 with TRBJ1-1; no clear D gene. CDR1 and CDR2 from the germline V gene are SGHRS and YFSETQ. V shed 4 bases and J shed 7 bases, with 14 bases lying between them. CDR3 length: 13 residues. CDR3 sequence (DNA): TGCGCCAGCAGCGTCGGACGGGATAATGAAGCTTTCTTT. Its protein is CASSVGRDNEAFF. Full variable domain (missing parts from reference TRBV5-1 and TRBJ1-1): KAGVTQTPRYLIKTRGQQVTLSCSPISGHRSVSWYQQTPGQGLQFLFEYFSETQRNKGNFPGRFSGRQFSNSRSEMNVSTLELGDSALYLCASSVGRDNEAFFGQGTRLTVV.

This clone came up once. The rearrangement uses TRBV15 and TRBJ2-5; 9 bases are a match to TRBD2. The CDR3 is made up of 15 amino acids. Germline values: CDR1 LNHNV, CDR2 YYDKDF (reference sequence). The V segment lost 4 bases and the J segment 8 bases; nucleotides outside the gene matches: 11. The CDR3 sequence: CATSNPSGGFRTQYF. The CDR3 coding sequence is TGTGCCACCAGCAACCCCAGCGGGGGGTTCCGTACCCAGTACTTC.

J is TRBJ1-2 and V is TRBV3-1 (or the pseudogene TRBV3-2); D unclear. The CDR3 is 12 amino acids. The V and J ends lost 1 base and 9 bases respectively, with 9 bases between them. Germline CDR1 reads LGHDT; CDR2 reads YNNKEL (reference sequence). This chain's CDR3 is CASSQGYTSYTF. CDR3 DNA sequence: TGTGCCAGCAGCCAAGGGTACACAAGCTACACCTTC.

As DNA, the CDR3 is TGTGCCATCAGTACCCGGGACAGGGCGGACACCGGGGAGCTGTTTTTT. This translates into CAISTRDRADTGELFF. The rearrangement joins TRBV10-3 to TRBJ2-2; 9 nucleotides match TRBD1. V was pared by 5 bases and J by 3 bases, with 7 bases of the junction left unmatched. The CDR3 totals 16 residues. The germline gives CDR1 ENHRY, CDR2 SYGVKD.

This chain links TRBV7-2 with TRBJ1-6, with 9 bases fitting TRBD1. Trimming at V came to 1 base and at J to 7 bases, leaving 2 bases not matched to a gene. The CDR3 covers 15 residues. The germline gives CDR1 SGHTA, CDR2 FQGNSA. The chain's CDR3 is CASSLEGQGNSPLHF. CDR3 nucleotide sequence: TGTGCCAGCAGCTTAGAGGGACAGGGCAATTCACCCCTCCACTTT.

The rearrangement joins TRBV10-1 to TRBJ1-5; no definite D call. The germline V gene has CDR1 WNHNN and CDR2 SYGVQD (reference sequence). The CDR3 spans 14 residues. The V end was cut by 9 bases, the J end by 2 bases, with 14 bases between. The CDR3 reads CARNGESRNQPQHF. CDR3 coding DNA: TGCGCCAGAAACGGGGAGTCGCGCAATCAGCCCCAGCATTTT.

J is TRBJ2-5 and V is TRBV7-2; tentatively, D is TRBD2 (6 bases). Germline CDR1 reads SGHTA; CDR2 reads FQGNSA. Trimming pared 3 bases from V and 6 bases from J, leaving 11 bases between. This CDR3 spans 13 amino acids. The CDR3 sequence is CASSFELAKTQYF. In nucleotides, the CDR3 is TGTGCCAGCAGCTTTGAGCTAGCGAAGACCCAGTACTTC.

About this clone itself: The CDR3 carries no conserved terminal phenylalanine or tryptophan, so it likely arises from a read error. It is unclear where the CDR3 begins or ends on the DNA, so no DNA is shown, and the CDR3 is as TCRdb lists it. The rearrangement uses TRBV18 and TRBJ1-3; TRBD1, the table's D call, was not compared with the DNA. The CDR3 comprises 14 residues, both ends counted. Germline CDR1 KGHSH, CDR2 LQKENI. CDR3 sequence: CASSPDRQGKDVLV.

The CDR3 here is CASKGTGAEKLFF. DNA of the CDR3: TGTGCCAGCAAGGGGACAGGGGCGGAAAAACTGTTTTTT. The rearrangement joins TRBV7-9 to TRBJ1-4; 10 positions match TRBD1. Germline V CDR1 and CDR2: SEHNR, FQNEAQ (reference sequence). CDR3 length: 13 amino acids. V trimming: 7 bases; J trimming: 8 bases; junction bases outside the gene matches: 4.

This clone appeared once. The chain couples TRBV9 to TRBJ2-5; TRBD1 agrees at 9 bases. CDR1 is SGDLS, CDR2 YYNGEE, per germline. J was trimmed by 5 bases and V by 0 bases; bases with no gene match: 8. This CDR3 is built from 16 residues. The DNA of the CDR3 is TGTGCCAGCAGCGTAGAGGTTACAGGGGGCGTGGAGACCCAGTACTTC. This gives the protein CASSVEVTGGVETQYF.

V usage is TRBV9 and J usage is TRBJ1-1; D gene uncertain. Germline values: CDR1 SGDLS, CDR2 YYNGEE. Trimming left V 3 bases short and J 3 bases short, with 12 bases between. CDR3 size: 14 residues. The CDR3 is CASSEAEFYTEAFF. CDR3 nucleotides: TGTGCCAGCAGCGAGGCGGAATTCTACACTGAAGCTTTCTTT.

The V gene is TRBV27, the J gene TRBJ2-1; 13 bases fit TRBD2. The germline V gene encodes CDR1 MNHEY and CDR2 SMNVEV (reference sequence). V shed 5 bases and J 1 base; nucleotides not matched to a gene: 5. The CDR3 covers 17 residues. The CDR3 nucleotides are TGTGCCAGCAGTGGCGGACTAGCGGGGGTTTCCTACAATGAGCAGTTCTTC. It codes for CASSGGLAGVSYNEQFF.

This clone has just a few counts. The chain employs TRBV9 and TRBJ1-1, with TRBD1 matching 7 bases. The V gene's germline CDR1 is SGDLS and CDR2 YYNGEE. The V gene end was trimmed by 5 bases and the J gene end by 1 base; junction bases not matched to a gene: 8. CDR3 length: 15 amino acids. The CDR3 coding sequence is TGTGCCAGCAGTGAACCCGGGACAGAGAACACTGAAGCTTTCTTT. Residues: CASSEPGTENTEAFF.

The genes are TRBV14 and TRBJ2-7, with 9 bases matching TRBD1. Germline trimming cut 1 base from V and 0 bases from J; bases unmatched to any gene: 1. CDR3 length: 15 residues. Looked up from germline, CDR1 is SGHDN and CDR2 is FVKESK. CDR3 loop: CASSQVQGASYEQYF. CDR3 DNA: TGTGCCAGCAGCCAAGTACAGGGGGCCTCCTACGAGCAGTACTTC.

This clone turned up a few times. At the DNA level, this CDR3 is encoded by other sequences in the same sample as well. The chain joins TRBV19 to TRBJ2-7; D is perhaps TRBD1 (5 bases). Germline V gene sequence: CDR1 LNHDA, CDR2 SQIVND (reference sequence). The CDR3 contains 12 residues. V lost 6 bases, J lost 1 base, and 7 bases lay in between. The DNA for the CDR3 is TGTGCCAGTAGCAGGGATTCCTACGAGCAGTACTTC. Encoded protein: CASSRDSYEQYF.